This T cell receptor beta chain was sequenced in a study of blood T cell repertoires in COVID-19. Overall study context: The samples span acute and convalescent COVID-19 from the United States, Italy and Spain.

Data came from immunoSEQ multiplex PCR; TCRdb stores just in-frame clones and leaves some out. The data hold more than 200,000 clones, with more than 75% observed a single time. Germline trimming cut 3 bases from V and 0 bases from J; bases unmatched to any gene: 13. Germline CDR1 SGHRS, CDR2 YFSETQ. This CDR3 is built from 21 residues. Sequenced sample: PBMCs or T cells enriched from blood (not recorded which). The chain carries TRBV5-1 and TRBJ2-6, with 12 bases fitting TRBD1. This receptor was taken from a woman between 45 and 60 years old who had recovered from COVID-19. DNA of the CDR3: TGCGCCAGCAGCTGGCTGCCCGGGACAGGGGGCAAAGGCTCTGGGGCCAACGTCCTGACTTTC. Protein: CASSWLPGTGGKGSGANVLTF.